This T cell receptor beta chain comes out of a study of human T cells and chemical hapten exposure. Losses at the gene ends were 6 bases for V and 5 bases for J; bases not matched to a gene: 7. The germline V gene encodes CDR1 ENHRY and CDR2 SYGVKD. The CDR3 has 17 residues. The library tagged each cDNA molecule with unique molecular identifiers. MiXCR was run by TCRdb on the RACE reads, yielding one entry per CDR3 protein. The table records around 200,000 distinct CDR3 sequences, 24% of them present only once. In this sample, this clonotype turned up many times. The time point denotes: patch test 3, about 24 weeks after DPC sensitization. Treatment here: therapeutic diphenylcyclopropenone sensitization with weekly scalp DPC.

This clonotype originated in a woman aged 40 to 55 with alopecia areata. Some clones in this sample may be carry-over from other donors' samples. The source was whole blood, collected in connection with sensitization to the hapten diphenylcyclopropenone (DPC). The chain is built from TRBV10-3 and TRBJ2-2; TRBD2 aligns across 15 bases. Written as DNA, the CDR3 is TGTGCCATCAGACCGGGACTAGCGGGAGGAAGGACCGGGGAGCTGTTTTTT. It is translated as CAIRPGLAGGRTGELFF.